These T cell receptor beta chains were read from a single sample in a study of blood T cells in healthy people across ages. TCRdb called the 5' RACE reads again in MiXCR, with one record for every CDR3 protein. The sample records 500,000 to 700,000 distinct CDR3 sequences, approximately 30% being singletons. Sequencing was carried out using blood. These receptors were collected from a woman over 75 in good health. Each CDR3 is given with its conserved first and last residue. The D gene is left open where the match is weak. The size field is filled for only some rows; it gives once, few, many or a size class.

size	D	V	J	CDR3	DNA
many	-	TRBV3-1	TRBJ2-5	CASSQELAKTQYF	TGTGCCAGCAGCCAAGAACTAGCTAAGACCCAGTACTTC
few	-	TRBV11-2	TRBJ2-4	CASVPEPAWGEIAKNIQYF	TGTGCCAGCGTCCCCGAGCCCGCATGGGGAGAGATAGCCAAAAACATTCAGTACTTC
many	TRBD2	TRBV2	TRBJ2-5	CASTETSAEQYF	TGTGCCAGCACTGAGACTAGCGCTGAGCAGTACTTC
many	-	TRBV3-1	TRBJ2-7	CASSRGLIYEQYF	TGTGCCAGCAGCCGCGGACTAATCTACGAGCAGTACTTC
-	-	TRBV11-2	TRBJ1-1	CTSSNLQQRFMNTEAFF	TGTACCAGCAGCAACCTCCAACAGCGTTTCATGAACACTGAAGCTTTCTTT
many	-	TRBV29-1	TRBJ1-4	CSGRSSEKLFF	TGCAGTGGACGGAGTAGTGAAAAACTGTTTTTT
few	TRBD2	TRBV6-1	TRBJ2-1	CASRGSSRGEYNEQFF	TGTGCCAGCAGGGGGTCGTCGCGGGGGGAATACAATGAGCAGTTCTTC
-	TRBD1	TRBV4-2	TRBJ2-1	CASSQDPGTAGPNEQFF	TGTGCCAGCAGCCAAGATCCCGGGACAGCAGGCCCCAATGAGCAGTTCTTC
-	-	TRBV28	TRBJ1-2	CASSLNQIYGYTF	TGTGCCAGCAGTTTAAACCAGATATACGGCTACACCTTC
many	TRBD1	TRBV6-5	TRBJ1-2	CATMGDRGNYGYTF	TGTGCCACCATGGGGGACAGGGGGAACTATGGCTACACCTTC
-	TRBD2	TRBV7-3	TRBJ2-3	CASSLKPGLAGFTDTQYF	TGTGCCAGCAGCTTAAAACCCGGACTAGCGGGGTTCACAGATACGCAGTATTTT
-	TRBD2	TRBV5-1	TRBJ2-5	CASSFQGLAVETQYF	TGCGCCAGCAGCTTTCAGGGACTAGCAGTGGAGACCCAGTACTTC
-	TRBD1	TRBV6-5	TRBJ1-6	CASSYSGTGESPLHF	TGTGCCAGCAGTTACTCCGGGACAGGAGAGTCACCCCTCCACTTT
many	TRBD1	TRBV5-6	TRBJ2-7	CASSGRDSSFEQYF	TGTGCCAGCAGCGGTCGGGACAGCTCTTTCGAGCAGTACTTC
-	TRBD2	TRBV7-2	TRBJ2-3	CASSSPTLAGSEDTQYF	TGTGCCAGCAGCTCCCCGACGCTAGCGGGGAGTGAAGATACGCAGTATTTT
many	TRBD1	TRBV28	TRBJ2-7	CASSLPLGQYYEQYF	TGTGCCAGCAGTTTACCCCTGGGACAGTACTACGAGCAGTACTTC
-	-	TRBV20-1	TRBJ1-2	CSARDIQGIGNYGYTF	TGCAGTGCTAGAGATATCCAGGGGATAGGGAACTATGGCTACACCTTC
many	-	TRBV5-1	TRBJ2-7	CASSPVWIYEQYF	TGCGCCAGCAGCCCGGTGTGGATCTACGAGCAGTACTTC
many	-	TRBV24-1	TRBJ2-7	CATSAGGSRYEQYF	TGTGCCACCAGTGCCGGAGGCAGCCGCTACGAGCAGTACTTC
few	TRBD2	TRBV19	TRBJ2-1	CASSIASERGEQFF	TGTGCCAGTAGTATAGCGTCGGAGCGGGGGGAGCAGTTCTTC
-	-	TRBV20-1	TRBJ2-7	CSARDERQGSSYEQYF	TGCAGTGCTAGAGATGAGAGGCAGGGGAGCTCCTACGAGCAGTACTTC
few	-	TRBV6-5	TRBJ1-5	CASRGTKTSNQPQHF	TGTGCCAGCAGGGGCACTAAGACTAGCAATCAGCCCCAGCATTTT
many	-	TRBV7-2	TRBJ2-3	CASSLAWGVSTDTQYF	TGTGCCAGCAGCTTAGCGTGGGGGGTGAGCACAGATACGCAGTATTTT
-	-	TRBV7-9	TRBJ1-1	CASSLNLGAFF	TGTGCCAGCAGCTTAAACCTGGGGGCTTTCTTT
many	TRBD2	TRBV6-4	TRBJ2-7	CASSDSGLAGDYEQYF	TGTGCCAGCAGTGACTCGGGGCTAGCGGGGGACTACGAGCAGTACTTC
many	-	TRBV7-9	TRBJ1-1	CASSPEGGIMGTEAFF	TGTGCCAGCAGTCCTGAGGGGGGGATAATGGGCACTGAAGCTTTCTTT
-	TRBD2	TRBV12-5	TRBJ2-5	CASGRGLVRETQYF	TGTGCTAGTGGCCGGGGACTAGTCAGGGAGACCCAGTACTTC
many	-	TRBV24-1	TRBJ2-1	CATSDCPPRRQPCYNEQFF	TGTGCCACCAGTGATTGCCCCCCTAGAAGGCAGCCTTGTTACAATGAGCAGTTCTTC
many	-	TRBV7-9	TRBJ2-7	CASSSDLEFPYEQYF	TGTGCCAGCAGCTCCGACTTGGAGTTCCCCTACGAGCAGTACTTC
many	TRBD1	TRBV20-1	TRBJ2-3	CSARGTGVGDTQYF	TGCAGTGCTAGAGGGACAGGGGTTGGAGATACGCAGTATTTT
many	-	TRBV4-2	TRBJ1-5	CASSQSWGFQPQHF	TGTGCCAGCAGCCAATCTTGGGGATTCCAGCCCCAGCATTTT
-	-	TRBV4-3	TRBJ1-4	CASSQDPGGTTEKLFF	TGCGCCAGCAGCCAGGACCCGGGGGGGACTACTGAAAAACTGTTTTTT
many	-	TRBV4-2	TRBJ2-1	CASSQKGWSSLNEQFF	TGTGCCAGCAGCCAGAAAGGCTGGTCTAGCCTCAATGAGCAGTTCTTC
many	-	TRBV2	TRBJ2-5	CASKWGLQETQYF	TGTGCCAGCAAGTGGGGCCTTCAAGAGACCCAGTACTTC
many	TRBD2	TRBV13	TRBJ2-5	CASSRTSGGFQETQYF	TGTGCCAGCAGTAGGACTAGCGGGGGGTTCCAAGAGACCCAGTACTTC
many	-	TRBV6-1	TRBJ2-5	CASTLGLAQETQYF	TGTGCCAGCACCCTGGGCCTTGCGCAAGAGACCCAGTACTTC
-	-	TRBV3-1	TRBJ1-5	CASSQRLAQPQHF	TGTGCCAGCAGCCAAAGATTGGCCCAGCCCCAGCATTTT
many	-	TRBV20-1	TRBJ1-2	CSAHEGGNYGYTF	TGCAGTGCTCATGAGGGGGGGAACTATGGCTACACCTTC
-	TRBD1	TRBV3-1	TRBJ2-7	CASRLRGGSYNEQYF	TGTGCCAGCAGGTTGCGAGGGGGCTCCTACAATGAGCAGTACTTC
many	TRBD1	TRBV7-3	TRBJ1-1	CASSLTGQAIYTEAFF	TGTGCCAGCAGCTTGACGGGACAGGCCATCTACACTGAAGCTTTCTTT
-	-	TRBV3-1	TRBJ1-2	CASSLRSGANGYTF	TGTGCCAGCAGCCTGAGGTCCGGGGCCAATGGCTACACCTTC